Below, one TCR beta chain is given with its context. This sample was taken from a study of blood T cell repertoires in COVID-19. Whole-study context: COVID-19 samples from acute and convalescent phases originated in the United States, Italy and Spain. T cells, B-cell-depleted T cells, or PBMCs provided the cDNA or gDNA that served as material.

Authors' analysis steps: The authors estimated nucleated cell counts from reference gene primer amplification. The assay was immunoSEQ multiplex PCR, and TCRdb's table has in-frame clones only and misses some. That table gives V, J and clone size, and the DNA gave D and trimming. The profile shows about 220,000 clones, less than 85% of them singletons. V was clipped by 2 bases and J by 6 bases, with 8 bases between them. This CDR3 has 14 residues. Germline CDR1 and CDR2: SGHTA and FQGNSA. The sample consisted of peripheral blood. The rearrangement uses TRBV7-2 and TRBJ1-6; TRBD1 is a possible D gene (5 bases). The TCR comes from a woman aged 70-85 years with acute or convalescent COVID-19. CDR3 loop: CASSLQGGNSPLHF. DNA of the CDR3: TGTGCCAGCAGCTTACAGGGTGGTAATTCACCCCTCCACTTT.